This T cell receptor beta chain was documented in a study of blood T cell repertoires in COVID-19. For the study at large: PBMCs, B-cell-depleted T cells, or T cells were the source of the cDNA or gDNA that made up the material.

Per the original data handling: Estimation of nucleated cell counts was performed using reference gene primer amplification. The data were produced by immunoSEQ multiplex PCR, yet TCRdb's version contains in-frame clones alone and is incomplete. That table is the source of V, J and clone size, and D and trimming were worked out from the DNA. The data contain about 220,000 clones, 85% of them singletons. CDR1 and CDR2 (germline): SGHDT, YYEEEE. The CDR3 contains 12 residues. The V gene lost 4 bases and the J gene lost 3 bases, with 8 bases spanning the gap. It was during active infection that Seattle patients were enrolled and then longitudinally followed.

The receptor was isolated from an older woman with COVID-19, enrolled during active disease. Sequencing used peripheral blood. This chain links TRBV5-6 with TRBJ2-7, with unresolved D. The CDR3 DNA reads TGTGCCAGCAGCCCCCGCGACTACGAGCAGTACTTC. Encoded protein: CASSPRDYEQYF.